These 13 T cell receptor beta chains came from one sample sequenced in a study of blood T cells in healthy people across ages. A second PCR, run for roughly 7 to 12 cycles, used a sample-barcoded 5' primer plus a J-beta primer mix. In TCRdb, the 5' RACE reads were re-called with MiXCR into one record per CDR3 protein. Altogether about 1.8 million distinct CDR3 sequences are present, roughly 52% being singletons, with the ten largest covering more than 2%. The material sequenced was blood. These TCRs come from a woman aged 40-49 years in good health.

The rearrangement uses TRBV5-1 and TRBJ2-3; weak D call: TRBD2 (7 bases). The CDR3 loop spans 16 amino acids. Per germline, CDR1 SGHRS and CDR2 YFSETQ. Trimming took off 3 bases at V and 4 bases at J, with 18 bases between the two ends. This CDR3 reads CASSWRYGGASDTQYF. The CDR3 region has the DNA TGCGCCAGCAGCTGGAGATATGGGGGGGCCTCAGATACGCAGTATTTT.

The V and J genes are TRBV24-1 and TRBJ1-5; D is undetermined. Per germline, CDR1 KGHDR and CDR2 SFDVKD. The CDR3 consists of 13 residues. V was pared by 4 bases and J by 11 bases, with 14 bases between. Written as DNA, the CDR3 is TGTGCCACCAGTGAACCCCACGGTTGGACCCAGCATTTT. Its translation: CATSEPHGWTQHF.

The J gene is TRBJ2-3, the V gene TRBV5-1; weak D call: TRBD2 (5 bases). The V end was cut by 0 bases, the J end by 1 base, with 9 bases between. The germline V gene has CDR1 SGHRS and CDR2 YFSETQ. This CDR3 has 15 amino acids. CDR3 in DNA: TGCGCCAGCAGCTTGGTATTTAGCGGCACAGATACGCAGTATTTT. Its translation is CASSLVFSGTDTQYF.

This chain's CDR3 is CASSFRMAGGMDEQYF. The CDR3 DNA reads TGCGCCAGCAGCTTTCGTATGGCGGGGGGCATGGACGAGCAGTACTTC. This rearrangement joins TRBV5-1 to TRBJ2-7; 8 positions match TRBD2. V gave up 2 bases and J gave up 5 bases; unmatched junction bases: 12. The CDR3 is 16 amino acids. Per the germline V gene, CDR1 is SGHRS and CDR2 is YFSETQ. Variable domain in full (rest from reference TRBV5-1 and TRBJ2-7): KAGVTQTPRYLIKTRGQQVTLSCSPISGHRSVSWYQQTPGQGLQFLFEYFSETQRNKGNFPGRFSGRQFSNSRSEMNVSTLELGDSALYLCASSFRMAGGMDEQYFGPGTRLTVT.

In this sample, this clonotype turned up once. This chain joins TRBV2 and TRBJ1-2; 7 bases map to TRBD1. Germline V gene lookup returns CDR1 SNHLY and CDR2 FYNNEI. This CDR3 spans 13 amino acids. The junction had 4 bases not matched to a gene; V was cut back by 1 base and J by 8 bases. The CDR3 sequence is CASSEEGAWGYTF. The CDR3 region has the DNA TGTGCCAGCAGTGAAGAGGGGGCGTGGGGCTACACCTTC.

The chain is built from TRBV7-2 and TRBJ2-3; D ambiguous. Germline V gives CDR1 SGHTA, CDR2 FQGNSA. This CDR3 has 16 amino acids. Trimming removed 5 bases at V and 2 bases at J, with 17 bases between. The CDR3 region has the DNA TGTGCCAGCAGCCGACGCCCTCGTGTATCCACAGATACGCAGTATTTT. The encoded protein is CASSRRPRVSTDTQYF.

The chain combines TRBV6-1 with TRBJ2-5; TRBD1 is a possible D gene (6 bases). Trimming pared 2 bases from V and 4 bases from J, leaving 14 bases between. The CDR3 totals 15 residues. Per germline, CDR1 MNHNS and CDR2 SASEGT. The CDR3 protein is CASSENTGKAETQYF. The CDR3 DNA follows: TGTGCCAGCAGTGAAAATACAGGGAAGGCAGAGACCCAGTACTTC.

This clonotype was seen a few times. The genes are TRBV20-1 and TRBJ2-4; D uncertain. With 3 bases removed from V and 7 bases from J, the gap between germline ends came to 13 bases. Looked up from germline, CDR1 is DFQATT and CDR2 is SNEGSKA (reference sequence). The CDR3 totals 13 residues. Here the CDR3 DNA reads TGCAGTGCTAGGGTCGGGCCCGGCAACATTCAGTACTTC. Residues: CSARVGPGNIQYF.

The gene calls are TRBV6-6 and TRBJ1-2; TRBD1 matches at 8 bases. Losses at the gene ends were 6 bases for V and 6 bases for J; bases not matched to a gene: 6. The germline V gene encodes CDR1 MNHNY and CDR2 SVGAGI (reference sequence). The CDR3 totals 13 residues. Here the CDR3 DNA reads TGTGCCAGCAGACTAGACAGGGGAGATGGCTACACCTTC. As protein: CASRLDRGDGYTF.

The sample holds a few counts of this clonotype. The chain recombines TRBV6-2 or TRBV6-3 with TRBJ2-5; tentatively, D is TRBD1 (6 bases). The V end lost 7 bases, the J end lost 4 bases, and 19 bases lay between the germline ends. This CDR3 has 15 residues. Germline CDR1 MNHEY, CDR2 SVGEGT. This chain's CDR3 is CASTDLSAQGETQYF. The CDR3 nucleotides read TGTGCCAGCACCGACCTCTCGGCACAGGGAGAGACCCAGTACTTC.

This clonotype was observed a handful of times. V gene TRBV27 combines with J gene TRBJ2-5; TRBD1 might be the D (5 bases). The CDR3 is 17 amino acids. Trimming pared 3 bases from V and 0 bases from J, leaving 17 bases between. Germline loops: CDR1 MNHEY, CDR2 SMNVEV (reference sequence). Here the CDR3 reads CASSLGPPHGYQETQYF. The CDR3 nucleotides read TGTGCCAGCAGTTTGGGGCCCCCCCACGGGTACCAAGAGACCCAGTACTTC.

This clonotype appeared a few times. The chain employs TRBV6-2 or TRBV6-3 and TRBJ2-3, with D uncertain. The ends were cut back, 2 bases at V and 0 bases at J, with 9 bases in the middle. Germline V CDR1 and CDR2: MNHEY, SVGEGT. The CDR3 runs to 15 residues. Written as DNA, the CDR3 is TGTGCCAGCAGTTACGAAGCACTCAGCACAGATACGCAGTATTTT. Translation gives CASSYEALSTDTQYF.

In the case of this clonotype: A clone one base away is much larger, so this may be a read error. This rearrangement joins TRBV6-5 to TRBJ2-5; D is unclear. The CDR3 covers 11 residues. Per the germline V gene, CDR1 is MNHEY and CDR2 is SVGAGI. Deletions cut 7 bases from V and 3 bases from J, with 6 bases between. CDR3 bases: TGTGCCAGCACCCACGAAGAGACCCAGTACTTC. Its protein product is CASTHEETQYF.